The T cell receptor (beta chain) under discussion was sequenced for a study of blood T cell repertoires in COVID-19. Study overall: The United States, Italy and Spain supplied acute and convalescent COVID-19 samples. PBMCs, B-cell-depleted T cells, or T cells were the source of the cDNA or gDNA that made up the material.

Only one count was recorded for this clone. Source study methods: Amplification from reference gene primers served as the basis for estimated nucleated cell counts. The protocol was immunoSEQ multiplex PCR, while the TCRdb copy is restricted to in-frame clones and leaves out a portion. D and trimming were read from the DNA, whereas the V and J calls and clone size are those reported in that table. The sample holds about 68,000 clones; roughly 80% are singletons and the top ten take around 23%. The germline gives CDR1 SGDLS, CDR2 YYNGEE. After removal of 0 bases from V and 6 bases from J, the junction contained 11 bases not matched to a gene. This CDR3 has 16 residues.

The gene calls are TRBV9 and TRBJ2-5, with 7 positions matching TRBD1. This clonotype was sampled from a human donor in a cohort sampled during active COVID-19. The sequenced material came from peripheral blood. CDR3 region: CASSVEAGGWRKTQYF. CDR3 nucleotide sequence: TGTGCCAGCAGCGTAGAGGCAGGGGGATGGCGAAAGACCCAGTACTTC.